This T cell receptor (beta chain) was profiled in a study of blood T cells in healthy people across ages. Primed by a sample-barcoded 5' primer and a J-beta primer mix, a second PCR proceeded for about 6 to 12 cycles. TCRdb independently ran MiXCR on the 5' RACE reads; one entry per CDR3 protein. The profile shows some 760,000 distinct CDR3 sequences, 20% to 30% of them singletons. The CDR3 has 14 amino acids. V gave up 4 bases and J gave up 2 bases; unmatched junction bases: 5. The germline CDR1 and CDR2 sequences are PRHDT and FYEKMQ (reference sequence). In addition, the sample was reused for a study of T cells of mothers and their children.

The chain employs TRBV13 and TRBJ2-7, with 7 nucleotides matching TRBD1. Sequences were obtained from blood. The TCR originated in a boy between 5 and 17 years old in good health. The chain's CDR3 is CASSSPDRPYEQYF. Written as DNA, the CDR3 is TGTGCCAGCAGCTCCCCGGACAGGCCCTACGAGCAGTACTTC.